This is a list of T cell receptor beta chains from one sample in a study of control samples from healthy donors and cancer patients. Some clones are missing from TCRdb's copy, which holds only in-frame ones; the method was immunoSEQ multiplex PCR. This table holds 70,000 to 95,000 clones, approximately 89% found once. Sequenced: blood. The source of these receptors is a man aged 50-60 years in good health. Each CDR3 is given without its conserved first and last residue. D genes are given only for firm matches. Size is stated for part of the rows, as once, few or many counts, or as a class when the clone is expanded.

clone_size d_call j_call v_call cdr3_aa
. . TRBJ2-4 TRBV6-5 ASSYSGGANIQY
. . TRBJ1-5 TRBV27 ASSLSARGNQPQH
. TRBD1 TRBJ2-7 TRBV30 AWSRTGLGEQY
. . TRBJ2-1 TRBV19 ASSNRASSYNEQF
. TRBD2 TRBJ2-5 TRBV6-5 ASSLAGGLQETQY
. . TRBJ1-2 TRBV18 ASSPNSYYGYT
. . TRBJ2-7 TRBV30 AGRGLYEQY
. . TRBJ2-1 TRBV30 ALNEQF
. TRBD1 TRBJ1-5 TRBV5-5 ASSLRLGDRKYSNQPQH
once . TRBJ2-1 TRBV6-5 ASSYRGADNEQF
. TRBD1 TRBJ1-2 TRBV24-1 ATSDGQGGGYT
. TRBD2 TRBJ2-3 TRBV5-1 ASSLAGAGGRGTDTQY
. TRBD1 TRBJ1-4 TRBV5-1 ASSSRTGPNEKLF
. . TRBJ2-1 TRBV5-4 ASSAGQYNEQF
. TRBD2 TRBJ2-7 TRBV5-1 ASSFSGRALYEQY
once . TRBJ1-2 TRBV7-2 ASSFLGDNSNYGYT
. TRBD2 TRBJ2-7 TRBV4-1 ASSGTTSGKYEQY
. TRBD1 TRBJ1-2 TRBV24-1 ATSDRRTGHGYT
once . TRBJ1-1 TRBV6-5 ASSYVGGQNTEAF
few TRBD1 TRBJ1-6 TRBV28 ASSPRDRGNSPLH
. . TRBJ2-3 TRBV29-1 SVWQGGQY
. TRBD2 TRBJ2-3 TRBV7-3 ASSPGLGPDTQY
. . TRBJ1-1 TRBV6-5 ASSFLTDSEAF
. . TRBJ1-1 TRBV11-3 ASSQGRMNTEAF
. TRBD1 TRBJ1-2 TRBV27 ASSLERTGVYGYT
. . TRBJ2-2 TRBV6-5 ASSLRGATGELF
. . TRBJ2-7 TRBV20-1 SALSTYEQY
. . TRBJ1-1 TRBV4-3 ASSQDRRNTEAF
. TRBD2 TRBJ2-7 TRBV7-8 ASLGTSGSYEQY
once TRBD1 TRBJ2-3 TRBV24-1 ATFRDRGLHTQY
. . TRBJ2-1 TRBV20-1 SAPTLNEQF
. . TRBJ1-2 TRBV15 ATSRGGNYGYT
. . TRBJ1-3 TRBV5-1 ASSLEGISNGNTIY
. TRBD1 TRBJ1-1 TRBV5-6 ASIPGQARQTEAF
. . TRBJ2-7 TRBV21-1 ASTLESSGFSYEQY
. . TRBJ1-4 TRBV19 ASSILRAAGEKLF
. TRBD2 TRBJ2-3 TRBV4-3 ASSWTSGNTDTQY
. . TRBJ1-3 TRBV6-6 ASSRTAGPDGNTIY
. . TRBJ1-1 TRBV7-2 ASSPAREAF
. . TRBJ1-1 TRBV6-5 ASSSPGVRGVAF
. . TRBJ2-5 TRBV2 ASSPSTIQETQY
. . TRBJ1-2 TRBV10-2 ASTVGVNGYT
. TRBD1 TRBJ1-5 TRBV5-5 ASNRRDRIRIQPQH
. . TRBJ2-3 TRBV5-1 ASSLEASDTQY
once . TRBJ2-7 TRBV20-1 SFRSGNEQY
. . TRBJ2-5 TRBV29-1 SVERGSETQY
. TRBD1 TRBJ1-5 TRBV6-5 ASSLTGIHQPQH
. . TRBJ1-3 TRBV13 ASSFGGFGNTIY